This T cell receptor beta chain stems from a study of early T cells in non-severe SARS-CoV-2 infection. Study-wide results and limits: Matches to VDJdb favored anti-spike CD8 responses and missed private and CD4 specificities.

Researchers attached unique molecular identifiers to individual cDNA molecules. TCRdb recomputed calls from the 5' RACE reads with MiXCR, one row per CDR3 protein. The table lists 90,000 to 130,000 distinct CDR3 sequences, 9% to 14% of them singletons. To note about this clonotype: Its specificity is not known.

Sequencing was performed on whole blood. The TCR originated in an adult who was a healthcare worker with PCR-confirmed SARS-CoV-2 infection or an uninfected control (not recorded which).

The CDR3 reads CASSYTRAVEQYF. The CDR3 DNA reads TGTGCCAGCAGTTACACCCGGGCCGTTGAGCAGTACTTC. The J gene is TRBJ2-7, the V gene TRBV6-5; D is undetermined. The CDR3 contains 13 residues. Trimming removed 2 bases from V and 7 bases from J, with 12 bases in between. CDR1 and CDR2 from the germline V gene are MNHEY and SVGAGI.